What follows are 23 T cell receptor beta chains derived from one specimen sequenced in a study of blood T cell repertoires in COVID-19. Profiling relied on immunoSEQ multiplex PCR, and the TCRdb table lists in-frame clones only, not all of them. Among 120,000 or so clones listed, more than 70% were seen once. Specimen: peripheral blood. These receptors were taken from a human donor in a cohort sampled during active COVID-19.

The chain recombines TRBV5-1 with TRBJ2-7; no definite D call. Trimming stripped 1 base from V and 0 bases from J, with 5 bases between. The CDR3 is 13 amino acids. The germline CDR1 and CDR2 sequences are SGHRS and YFSETQ. The CDR3 DNA follows: TGCGCCAGCAGCTTGACGGTCTCCTACGAGCAGTACTTC. This sequence encodes CASSLTVSYEQYF. The variable domain in full, completed from reference TRBV5-1 and TRBJ2-7, reads KAGVTQTPRYLIKTRGQQVTLSCSPISGHRSVSWYQQTPGQGLQFLFEYFSETQRNKGNFPGRFSGRQFSNSRSEMNVSTLELGDSALYLCASSLTVSYEQYFGPGTRLTVT.

The rearrangement uses TRBV28 and TRBJ2-3; D might be TRBD2 (5 bases). Trimming cost V 5 bases and J 0 bases, with 6 bases left between them. CDR3 length: 13 amino acids. CDR1 and CDR2 (germline): MDHEN, SYDVKM. CDR3 DNA: TGTGCCAGCAGTCGGACTAGCACAGATACGCAGTATTTT. Translating gives CASSRTSTDTQYF.

CDR3 nucleotides: TGTGCCAGCAGCTCGGAGCGGGGGGGCCTGGAGACCCAGTACTTC. Encoded protein: CASSSERGGLETQYF. The gene calls are TRBV5-4 and TRBJ2-5; 10 nucleotides agree with TRBD2. The CDR3 has 15 residues. Germline trimming cut 3 bases from V and 5 bases from J; bases unmatched to any gene: 7. Germline assignment: CDR1 SGHNT and CDR2 YYREEE (reference sequence).

The rearrangement uses TRBV5-1 and TRBJ2-2; 11 bases agree with TRBD2. Trimming at V came to 4 bases and at J to 4 bases, leaving 9 bases not matched to a gene. The CDR3 is 17 amino acids. Germline CDR1 is SGHRS and CDR2 is YFSETQ. Here the CDR3 DNA reads TGCGCCAGCAGCCCGCTCACTAGCGGGAGCGGCACCGGGGAGCTGTTTTTT. This codes for CASSPLTSGSGTGELFF.

The chain recombines TRBV29-1 with TRBJ1-4; 8 bases align to TRBD1. This CDR3 is 13 amino acids long. Per germline, CDR1 SQVTM and CDR2 ANQGSEA. After removal of 6 bases from V and 7 bases from J, the junction contained 7 bases not matched to a gene. In DNA, the CDR3 is TGCAGCGTGCTCCGGGACAGGAGTGAAAAACTGTTTTTT. Its translation is CSVLRDRSEKLFF.

The gene calls are TRBV9 and TRBJ2-1; possible D gene TRBD1, 5 bases. Germline CDR1 and CDR2: SGDLS and YYNGEE. V gave up 0 bases and J gave up 0 bases, with 7 bases separating them. The CDR3 runs 15 residues. The CDR3 region has the DNA TGTGCCAGCAGCGTAGGGACAATCTCCTACAATGAGCAGTTCTTC. Encoded protein: CASSVGTISYNEQFF.

This clone showed up just a few times. J is TRBJ2-3 and V is TRBV19; 8 nucleotides align to TRBD2. Germline V gene sequence: CDR1 LNHDA, CDR2 SQIVND (reference sequence). The CDR3 spans 16 residues. V shed 3 bases and J 6 bases; nucleotides not matched to a gene: 11. CDR3 sequence reads: CASSMGAGALRDTQYF. The CDR3 bases are TGTGCCAGTAGTATGGGAGCGGGGGCCCTCCGGGATACGCAGTATTTT.

The V and J genes are TRBV11-2 and TRBJ2-3; 9 bases are shared with TRBD2. From germline, CDR1 is SGHAT and CDR2 FQNNGV. The CDR3 length is 15 residues. V was clipped by 6 bases and J by 2 bases; unmatched bases: 6. CDR3 coding DNA: TGTGCCAGCAGGATATTAGCGGGAGACACAGATACGCAGTATTTT. This gives the protein CASRILAGDTDTQYF.

The rearrangement uses TRBV21-1 and TRBJ2-2; the table's D call of TRBD2 was not tested on the DNA. TRBV21-1 is noted as a pseudogene. CDR3 length: 16 residues. CDR3 sequence: CASSRPAVPNTGELFF. The CDR3 bases are TGTGCCAGCAGCAGGCCAGCGGTACCCAACACCGGGGAGCTGTTTTTT.

The gene calls are TRBV2 and TRBJ2-1; unclear D gene. This CDR3 comprises 12 residues. V was pared by 6 bases and J by 3 bases, with 6 bases between. Looked up from germline, CDR1 is SNHLY and CDR2 is FYNNEI. CDR3 coding DNA: TGTGCCAGCAGCTCCGGCTACAATGAGCAGTTCTTC. It is translated as CASSSGYNEQFF.

This clone was detected only a few times. V gene TRBV5-4 combines with J gene TRBJ2-2; 9 bases match TRBD2. Germline V gene data show CDR1 as SGHNT and CDR2 as YYREEE (reference sequence). This CDR3 comprises 18 residues. Trimming cost V 4 bases and J 6 bases; bases outside gene matches: 16. CDR3: CASSPSVRAGGLSGELFF. The CDR3 nucleotides are TGTGCCAGCAGCCCGTCCGTAAGGGCGGGAGGGCTATCCGGGGAGCTGTTTTTT.

This clone was observed once. The CDR3 sequence: CASSYKLAGDVHEQFF. CDR3 coding DNA: TGTGCCAGCAGTTACAAACTAGCGGGAGACGTCCATGAGCAGTTCTTC. This sequence joins TRBV6-6 and TRBJ2-1; 11 positions match TRBD2. This CDR3 has 16 residues. J was trimmed by 8 bases and V by 2 bases; bases with no gene match: 8. Germline V gives CDR1 MNHNY, CDR2 SVGAGI (reference sequence).

The DNA for the CDR3 is TGTGCCAGTAGTATCGGCAGGGTGGAAGGAAACACCATATATTTT. Protein sequence: CASSIGRVEGNTIYF. This chain links TRBV19 with TRBJ1-3; D is possibly TRBD1 (5 bases). The germline V gene encodes CDR1 LNHDA and CDR2 SQIVND (reference sequence). This CDR3 has 15 amino acids. The V gene lost 3 bases and the J gene lost 4 bases, with 13 bases spanning the gap.

V and J are TRBV6-4 and TRBJ2-1; D perhaps matches TRBD1 (7 bases). Germline CDR1 is MRHNA and CDR2 is SNTAGT. Trimming took off 6 bases at V and 6 bases at J, with 21 bases between the two ends. The CDR3 extends over 16 amino acids. The CDR3 protein is CASSPRGQILSNEQFF. The CDR3, as DNA: TGTGCCAGCAGCCCGCGGGGACAGATCCTTTCCAATGAGCAGTTCTTC.

The V and J genes are TRBV6-2 or TRBV6-3 and TRBJ2-3; D ambiguous. Germline V gene data show CDR1 as MNHEY and CDR2 as SVGEGT. The CDR3 is 12 residues long. V was clipped by 6 bases and J by 5 bases, with 9 bases between them. The CDR3 sequence is CASSLRKDTQYF. In DNA form, the CDR3 reads TGTGCCAGCAGCCTTAGAAAAGATACGCAGTATTTT.

V and J are TRBV9 and TRBJ1-5, with TRBD1 matching 11 bases. Germline loops: CDR1 SGDLS, CDR2 YYNGEE. The CDR3 is 16 amino acids. The J segment lost 3 bases and the V segment lost 4 bases, leaving 6 bases of the junction unmatched. The CDR3 nucleotides are TGTGCCAGCAGCCTCGGGACAGGGGGGTTCAATCAGCCCCAGCATTTT. It is translated as CASSLGTGGFNQPQHF.

The chain carries TRBV5-1 and TRBJ2-2, with 9 nucleotides matching TRBD2. Germline V gene lookup returns CDR1 SGHRS and CDR2 YFSETQ. Trimming cost V 0 bases and J 3 bases; bases outside gene matches: 3. CDR3 length: 16 amino acids. DNA of the CDR3: TGCGCCAGCAGCTTGGGACTAGCGGACCACACCGGGGAGCTGTTTTTT. Residues: CASSLGLADHTGELFF.

The rearrangement uses TRBV6-2 or TRBV6-3 and TRBJ2-1; the D gene is possibly TRBD2 (6 bases). V lost 4 bases and J 6 bases, leaving 10 bases between the germline ends. The CDR3 is made up of 13 amino acids. Germline assignment: CDR1 MNHEY and CDR2 SVGEGT. CDR3 bases: TGTGCCAGCAGTTCGTTTAGCGGCAATGAGCAGTTCTTC. This sequence encodes CASSSFSGNEQFF.

This clone was seen only a few times. This chain connects TRBV5-1 to TRBJ1-1; 9 nucleotides align to TRBD1. Trimming took 0 bases from V and 6 from J; bases not matched to a gene: 12. The CDR3 consists of 17 residues. Germline V gene lookup returns CDR1 SGHRS and CDR2 YFSETQ. As DNA, the CDR3 is TGCGCCAGCAGCTTGGATATAACAGGGGGCAGGGTAGCTGAAGCTTTCTTT. Translating it yields CASSLDITGGRVAEAFF.

The chain has TRBV25-1 and TRBJ2-7; 8 positions agree with TRBD1. The CDR3 totals 11 residues. Germline V CDR1 and CDR2: MGHDK, SYGVNS. The ends lost 8 bases at V and 3 bases at J; junction bases unmatched: 0. The DNA for the CDR3 is TGTGCCAGCGGACAGGGCTACGAGCAGTACTTC. It translates to CASGQGYEQYF.

The V gene is TRBV2, the J gene TRBJ2-1, with a tentative D call TRBD2 (6 bases). The CDR3 is made up of 15 amino acids. Germline values: CDR1 SNHLY, CDR2 FYNNEI. V dropped 5 bases and J dropped 6 bases, with 17 bases sitting between them. DNA for the CDR3: TGTGCCAGCAGTTTTGAGAGACTAGTAGTCAATGAGCAGTTCTTC. It is translated as CASSFERLVVNEQFF.

V and J are TRBV28 and TRBJ1-2, with a tentative D call TRBD1 (5 bases). The V end lost 3 bases, the J end lost 4 bases, and 9 bases lay between the germline ends. The CDR3 is 13 residues long. Germline V gene lookup returns CDR1 MDHEN and CDR2 SYDVKM. CDR3 sequence: CASSLAGSYGYTF. CDR3 bases: TGTGCCAGCAGTTTGGCAGGGTCCTATGGCTACACCTTC.

This clone was seen once. V usage is TRBV5-6 and J usage is TRBJ1-2; 7 nucleotides line up with TRBD1. V dropped 0 bases and J dropped 4; count of bases not matched to a gene: 3. The CDR3 spans 14 residues. Germline CDR1 is SGHDT and CDR2 is YYEEEE. CDR3 region: CASSLGGQFYGYTF. DNA of the CDR3: TGTGCCAGCAGCTTGGGGGGACAGTTCTATGGCTACACCTTC.